This T cell receptor (beta chain) was captured in a study of T-cell reconstitution after alpha-beta-depleted transplantation in children. General observations from the study: After transplant, high TCRbeta diversity at day 60 in some patients arose from surviving recipient T cells and thymic progenitors. A year had passed since transplant, and T-cell counts and diversity by then came mostly from newly produced T cells.

CDR1 is DFQATT, CDR2 SNEGSKA, per germline (reference sequence). The CDR3 has 15 amino acids. With 0 bases clipped from V and 2 bases from J, the junction kept 4 bases outside the gene matches. This clonotype was seen many times. Its antigen is undetermined. Library preparation (for TCRbeta) was performed with unique molecular identifiers. TCRdb used MiXCR to reprocess the PCR reads, holding one entry per CDR3 protein. The table lists about 290,000 distinct CDR3 sequences, roughly 9.1% of them singletons. The source was PBMCs, collected before TCRalphabeta/CD19-depleted stem cell transplant. The chain employs TRBV20-1 and TRBJ2-7; TRBD2 aligns across 10 bases. This sequence was found in a boy younger than two with acute myeloid leukemia, due to receive a stem cell transplant. CDR3 region: CSAREILAGAYEQYF. The DNA for the CDR3 is TGCAGTGCTAGAGAGATCCTAGCGGGGGCCTACGAGCAGTACTTC.